The clone carrying this TCR beta chain was counted a few times. Its antigen remains unidentified. This entry comes from a study of blood T cells in healthy people across ages. Study-level points and caveats: TCR beta diversity, measured per million T cells, fell in a roughly linear way with age.

Primed by a sample-barcoded 5' primer and a J-beta primer mix, a second PCR proceeded for 7 to 11 cycles. Each CDR3 protein gets one entry after TCRdb re-called the 5' RACE reads with MiXCR. The data show about 620,000 distinct CDR3 sequences, over 20% seen once. The origin of this receptor is a man in his 70s in good health. Sequencing was done on a sample of blood.

The CDR3: CSALGTGSSYEQYF. As DNA, the CDR3 is TGCAGTGCTTTGGGGACGGGGAGCTCCTACGAGCAGTACTTC. The V gene is TRBV20-1, the J gene TRBJ2-7; possibly TRBD1 or TRBD2 for D (5 bases each). This CDR3 region has 14 residues. CDR1 and CDR2 (germline): DFQATT, SNEGSKA (reference sequence). V gave up 5 bases and J gave up 0 bases, with 14 bases separating them.